This passage covers 27 T cell receptor beta chains from one sample sequenced in a study of beta chain features in type 1 diabetes. Of the isolated RNA, all was reverse transcribed, and so the sequenced material was expressed TCRB transcripts. TCRdb keeps only in-frame clones here, not all; method: immunoSEQ multiplex PCR. Of about 450,000 clones listed, about an eighth are singletons. Sequencing input: naive CD4+ T cells from blood. The receptors were sampled from a woman aged 18-30 years in good health.

CDR3 in amino acids: CASSASSGSYDTQYF. The CDR3 nucleotides are TGTGCCAGCAGCGCCTCTAGCGGGAGCTACGATACGCAGTATTTT. V gene TRBV9 combines with J gene TRBJ2-3, with 10 bases lining up with TRBD2. Trimming took 3 bases from V and 6 from J; bases not matched to a gene: 7. CDR3 length: 15 amino acids. CDR1 is SGDLS and CDR2 is YYNGEE in the germline V gene.

The table lists this clone with a few counts. The rearrangement joins TRBV7-9 to TRBJ2-7; possible D gene TRBD2, 6 bases. Trimming left V 5 bases short and J 0 bases short, with 17 bases between. The CDR3 covers 16 residues. CDR1 and CDR2 (germline): SEHNR, FQNEAQ (reference sequence). The CDR3 region is CASSPKGTFPSYEQYF. In DNA, the CDR3 is TGTGCCAGCAGCCCAAAAGGGACTTTTCCCTCCTACGAGCAGTACTTC.

The V gene is TRBV18, the J gene TRBJ2-1; 14 bases are shared with TRBD2. Germline assignment: CDR1 KGHSH and CDR2 LQKENI. Germline trimming cut 6 bases from V and 12 bases from J; bases unmatched to any gene: 28. This CDR3 is 21 amino acids long. In nucleotides, the CDR3 is TGTGCCAGCTCCCTGGTCGGACAGGGCGGGACTAGCGGGAGCCGGACCGGTGGGCAGTTCTTC. Translated, it gives CASSLVGQGGTSGSRTGGQFF.

The V call is TRBV20-1, the J call TRBJ2-5; perhaps TRBD2 as D (6 bases). The CDR3 runs 8 residues. Germline CDR1 and CDR2: DFQATT and SNEGSKA (reference sequence). V was clipped by 7 bases and J by 9 bases, with 6 bases between them. CDR3 coding DNA: TGCAGTGGGGGGGCCCAGTACTTC. Translating gives CSGGAQYF.

This clone was observed a few times. This rearrangement joins TRBV4-3 to TRBJ2-7, with D possibly being TRBD1 (5 bases). CDR3 length equals 14 residues. Germline assignment: CDR1 LGHNA and CDR2 YSLEER. Trimming took off 0 bases at V and 2 bases at J, with 8 bases between the two ends. CDR3 amino acids: CASSQDGAAYEQYF. CDR3 nucleotides: TGCGCCAGCAGCCAAGATGGGGCGGCCTACGAGCAGTACTTC.

The V and J genes are TRBV29-1 and TRBJ1-1; D is unclear. Germline CDR1 and CDR2: SQVTM and ANQGSEA. This CDR3 comprises 14 residues. Trimming pared 1 base from V and 0 bases from J, leaving 9 bases between. The DNA for the CDR3 is TGCAGCGTTGAAGTCCTGAAAATGAACACTGAAGCTTTCTTT. Amino acids: CSVEVLKMNTEAFF.

The chain has TRBV29-1 and TRBJ2-5; no clear D gene. V lost 6 bases and J 1 base, leaving 12 bases between the germline ends. CDR1 SQVTM and CDR2 ANQGSEA come from the germline V gene. This CDR3 region has 13 residues. In DNA form, the CDR3 reads TGCAGCGTCACGAAGGGCCTCCAAGAGACCCAGTACTTC. This codes for CSVTKGLQETQYF.

The V and J genes are TRBV7-9 and TRBJ2-1, with D uncertain. Looked up from germline, CDR1 is SEHNR and CDR2 is FQNEAQ (reference sequence). There are 18 residues in the CDR3. V was clipped by 5 bases and J by 0 bases, with 20 bases between them. The CDR3 DNA sequence: TGTGCCAGCAGCATGGCCTTCCGGGCCACGAGCTCCTACAATGAGCAGTTCTTC. Residues: CASSMAFRATSSYNEQFF.

A few counts support this clone. The genes are TRBV5-4 and TRBJ2-5; D is unresolved. V gave up 0 bases and J gave up 5 bases, with 8 bases separating them. The germline CDR1 and CDR2 sequences are SGHNT and YYREEE (reference sequence). CDR3 length: 13 amino acids. The CDR3 here is CASSLGRLETQYF. The CDR3 coding sequence is TGTGCCAGCAGCTTGGGCCGCTTGGAGACCCAGTACTTC.

This clone came up a few times. This CDR3 is also generated by other DNA sequences in the sample. This sequence joins TRBV5-1 and TRBJ2-1, with 9 nucleotides matching TRBD1. The V gene end was trimmed by 2 bases and the J gene end by 6 bases; junction bases not matched to a gene: 6. The CDR3 runs to 15 residues. Germline V gene sequence: CDR1 SGHRS, CDR2 YFSETQ. The CDR3 here is CASSFVGQGGNEQFF. The DNA of the CDR3 is TGCGCCAGCAGCTTCGTGGGACAGGGTGGCAATGAGCAGTTCTTC.

The chain recombines TRBV7-6 with TRBJ2-3; TRBD2 matches at 9 bases. Per germline, CDR1 SGHVS and CDR2 FNYEAQ. This CDR3 has 14 amino acids. V trimming: 7 bases; J trimming: 5 bases; junction bases outside the gene matches: 7. The CDR3 is CASTPSGMIDTQYF. CDR3 coding DNA: TGTGCCAGCACCCCTAGCGGGATGATAGATACGCAGTATTTT.

There are a few counts of this clone. The J gene is TRBJ2-3, the V gene TRBV29-1; 15 bases are a match to TRBD2. The CDR3 is made up of 14 amino acids. The germline CDR1 and CDR2 sequences are SQVTM and ANQGSEA. V dropped 3 bases and J dropped 14; count of bases not matched to a gene: 9. In DNA form, the CDR3 reads TGCAGCGTTGACTTCGGACTAGCGGGAGGGCCGTGGTATTTT. It yields the protein CSVDFGLAGGPWYF.

There are a few counts of this clone. The V call is TRBV25-1, the J call TRBJ2-7; 7 positions match TRBD2. Germline assignment: CDR1 MGHDK and CDR2 SYGVNS. The CDR3 contains 14 residues. The trim removed 5 bases at V and 7 bases at J, leaving 11 bases unmatched. The CDR3 is CASSPLRWGGEQYF. CDR3 nucleotides: TGTGCCAGCAGTCCCCTGCGGTGGGGAGGGGAGCAGTACTTC.

This clone was seen a handful of times. The rearrangement joins TRBV15 to TRBJ2-1, with 7 nucleotides matching TRBD2. Losses at the gene ends were 11 bases for V and 7 bases for J; bases not matched to a gene: 11. This CDR3 is built from 13 residues. CDR1 and CDR2 from the germline V gene are LNHNV and YYDKDF (reference sequence). The CDR3 reads CAAESGMGNEQFF. CDR3 coding DNA: TGTGCCGCGGAGAGCGGGATGGGGAATGAGCAGTTCTTC.

The chain is built from TRBV9 and TRBJ1-4; D is uncertain. Germline-derived CDR1 and CDR2 are SGDLS and YYNGEE. This CDR3 contains 16 residues. Trimming pared 3 bases from V and 2 bases from J, leaving 14 bases between. Here the CDR3 DNA reads TGTGCCAGCAGCGCCGAAGGGATACGCACTAATGAAAAACTGTTTTTT. This sequence encodes CASSAEGIRTNEKLFF.

This clone was observed a handful of times. The V and J genes are TRBV10-3 and TRBJ2-5; perhaps TRBD2 as D (5 bases). The CDR3 length is 14 residues. CDR1 is ENHRY, CDR2 SYGVKD, per germline. Trimming shortened V by 2 bases and J by 4 bases, and 11 bases separated the two germline ends. The chain's CDR3 is CAISERGGGETQYF. CDR3 DNA sequence: TGTGCCATCAGTGAGCGTGGAGGTGGAGAGACCCAGTACTTC.

The chain joins TRBV10-3 to TRBJ1-5; D perhaps matches TRBD1 (6 bases). Trimming cost V 6 bases and J 5 bases, with 20 bases left between them. CDR3 length: 16 residues. The germline CDR1 and CDR2 sequences are ENHRY and SYGVKD. CDR3 nucleotide sequence: TGTGCCATCAGCGAGCTAGGGCCACAGGGAGATCAGCCCCAGCATTTT. It codes for CAISELGPQGDQPQHF.

This clone has only a few counts. The CDR3 is CASSVSGRTDTQYF. DNA of the CDR3: TGTGCCAGTAGCGTGTCAGGGCGGACAGATACGCAGTATTTT. V usage is TRBV19 and J usage is TRBJ2-3; TRBD1 is a possible D gene (5 bases). With 6 bases removed from V and 3 bases from J, the gap between germline ends came to 13 bases. Germline V gene sequence: CDR1 LNHDA, CDR2 SQIVND (reference sequence). CDR3 length equals 14 residues.

This clone was observed a handful of times. The rearrangement links TRBV18 to TRBJ1-2, with TRBD1 matching 8 bases. The CDR3 covers 16 residues. Trimming took 1 base from V and 2 from J; bases not matched to a gene: 6. Germline V gives CDR1 KGHSH, CDR2 LQKENI. The CDR3 coding sequence is TGTGCCAGCTCACCACTGGACAGGGCTCGGAACTATGGCTACACCTTC. It encodes CASSPLDRARNYGYTF.

This rearrangement joins TRBV5-1 to TRBJ2-7; D is unresolved. Germline CDR1 reads SGHRS; CDR2 reads YFSETQ. V lost 0 bases, J lost 2 bases, and 15 bases lay in between. The CDR3 sequence is 16 residues long. The CDR3 sequence is CASSLAGTSGAYEQYF. The CDR3 nucleotides read TGCGCCAGCAGCTTGGCAGGCACCTCCGGCGCCTACGAGCAGTACTTC.

This clone appeared a single time. The chain employs TRBV7-9 and TRBJ2-5; no definite D call. V was trimmed by 3 bases and J by 3 bases, leaving 14 bases between them. This CDR3 region has 15 residues. Germline CDR1 SEHNR, CDR2 FQNEAQ (reference sequence). CDR3 nucleotide sequence: TGTGCCAGCAGCTTTGGCATTGCGGAGAAAGAGACCCAGTACTTC. Amino acid sequence: CASSFGIAEKETQYF.

This clone was seen more than once but under ten times. The chain has TRBV4-2 and TRBJ1-2; D call uncertain. The CDR3 spans 14 residues. With 0 bases removed from V and 4 bases from J, the gap between germline ends came to 9 bases. Germline V gene data show CDR1 as LGHNA and CDR2 as YNFKEQ. The CDR3 sequence is CASSQDNRIYGYTF. In nucleotides, the CDR3 is TGTGCCAGCAGCCAAGATAATCGTATCTATGGCTACACCTTC.

The chain couples TRBV14 to TRBJ2-1, with 9 bases fitting TRBD2. V dropped 2 bases and J dropped 8; count of bases not matched to a gene: 7. This CDR3 has 15 residues. Germline CDR1 SGHDN, CDR2 FVKESK. CDR3 sequence reads: CASSQTSGQWYEQFF. The CDR3 nucleotides are TGTGCCAGCAGCCAAACTAGCGGGCAATGGTATGAGCAGTTCTTC.

This clone was seen repeatedly, ten times or more. The chain is built from TRBV15 and TRBJ2-6; perhaps TRBD1 as D (6 bases). Germline values: CDR1 LNHNV, CDR2 YYDKDF (reference sequence). The CDR3 is 16 amino acids. The V end was cut by 2 bases, the J end by 2 bases, with 10 bases between. CDR3 coding DNA: TGTGCCACCAGCAGACACAGGGTGGCTGGGGCCAACGTCCTGACTTTC. It translates to CATSRHRVAGANVLTF. The variable domain in full, with the rest retrieved from reference TRBV15 and TRBJ2-6, is DAMVIQNPRYQVTQFGKPVTLSCSQTLNHNVMYWYQQKSSQAPKLLFHYYDKDFNNEADTPDNFQSRRPNTSFCFLDIRSPGLGDTAMYLCATSRHRVAGANVLTFGAGSRLTVL.

The chain has TRBV9 and TRBJ2-7; tentatively, D is TRBD1 or TRBD2 (5 bases each). This CDR3 spans 13 amino acids. The germline V gene encodes CDR1 SGDLS and CDR2 YYNGEE. Trimming removed 7 bases from V and 0 bases from J, with 11 bases in between. CDR3 in amino acids: CASGAGPSYEQYF. The CDR3 nucleotides read TGTGCCAGCGGGGCGGGTCCCTCCTACGAGCAGTACTTC.

A few counts support this clone. The chain has TRBV28 and TRBJ2-5, with D maybe TRBD1 (6 bases). This CDR3 has 15 amino acids. V lost 4 bases to trimming and J lost 0 bases, with 12 bases between them. Germline V gives CDR1 MDHEN, CDR2 SYDVKM. The CDR3 DNA reads TGTGCCAGCAGTTCGGCCGGGACACACCAAGAGACCCAGTACTTC. Protein sequence: CASSSAGTHQETQYF.

This chain joins TRBV7-6 and TRBJ2-1; D may be TRBD2 (6 bases). V lost 3 bases to trimming and J lost 3 bases, with 12 bases between them. Looked up from germline, CDR1 is SGHVS and CDR2 is FNYEAQ. The CDR3 is 15 amino acids. CDR3 bases: TGTGCCAGCAGCTTGCGAGGGCGGGACTACAATGAGCAGTTCTTC. This sequence encodes CASSLRGRDYNEQFF.